These 23 T cell receptor beta chains share one sample of origin, sequenced in a study of blood T cells in healthy people across ages. The second PCR ran roughly 6 to 11 cycles with a sample-barcoded 5' primer and J-beta primers. TCRdb called the 5' RACE reads again in MiXCR, with one record for every CDR3 protein. The repertoire holds nearly 1 million distinct CDR3 sequences, with 45% to 60% as singletons. The sequenced sample was blood. These receptor sequences come from a woman aged 60-75 years in good health.

This chain connects TRBV28 to TRBJ2-5; D remains ambiguous. The J call may be faulty, since TRBJ2-7 better matches the DNA end. This CDR3 comprises 15 residues. Per the germline V gene, CDR1 is MDHEN and CDR2 is SYDVKM. The CDR3 DNA reads as TGTGCCAGCAGTTTGCCCGACGGGCGCCCATACGAGCAGTACTTC. Protein product: CASSLPDGRPYEQYF.

The chain joins TRBV4-1 to TRBJ2-3; D may match TRBD1 or TRBD2 (5 bases each). Trimming shortened V by 7 bases and J by 1 base, and 12 bases separated the two germline ends. CDR3 length: 14 amino acids. Germline V CDR1 and CDR2: MGHRA, YSYEKL. For the CDR3, the DNA is TGCGCCAGCAAGAGGGAAGGGGGCACAGATACGCAGTATTTT. Protein product: CASKREGGTDTQYF.

This clonotype appeared a single time. The chain couples TRBV2 to TRBJ2-7, with unresolved D. Germline V gene sequence: CDR1 SNHLY, CDR2 FYNNEI. V lost 4 bases and J lost 6, with 10 bases in between. This CDR3 comprises 12 residues. CDR3 in amino acids: CASSGRPTEQYF. CDR3 sequence (DNA): TGTGCCAGCAGTGGTCGCCCGACCGAGCAGTACTTC.

The gene calls are TRBV7-2 and TRBJ2-5; TRBD2 matches 9 bases. This CDR3 has 16 amino acids. Germline loops: CDR1 SGHTA, CDR2 FQGNSA. V shed 4 bases, J shed 4 bases, and the junction held 10 bases outside the gene matches. CDR3 coding DNA: TGTGCCAGCAGCTCCGGGACTAGCTCGTCCCCAGAGACCCAGTACTTC. This encodes CASSSGTSSSPETQYF.

This chain joins TRBV11-2 and TRBJ2-1; TRBD2 agrees at 7 bases. The J segment lost 8 bases and the V segment lost 0 bases, leaving 10 bases of the junction unmatched. Germline lookup yields CDR1 SGHAT and CDR2 FQNNGV. The CDR3 has 16 amino acids. The CDR3 DNA is TGTGCCAGCAGCTTAGATTCCGGACCGGGGGGACATGAGCAGTTCTTC. This translates into CASSLDSGPGGHEQFF.

The chain combines TRBV20-1 with TRBJ1-5; D possibly corresponds to TRBD1 (5 bases). This CDR3 region has 14 residues. Germline V lookup: CDR1 DFQATT, CDR2 SNEGSKA (reference sequence). V lost 6 bases and J 4 bases, leaving 16 bases between the germline ends. The CDR3 coding sequence is TGCAGTGCACCGAGGGGTCAGAGGAATCAGCCCCAGCATTTT. It yields the protein CSAPRGQRNQPQHF.

This clonotype was recorded a few times. The chain is built from TRBV12-3 or TRBV12-4 and TRBJ2-3; a weak D match, TRBD2 (6 bases). This CDR3 contains 12 residues. The V gene lost 5 bases and the J gene lost 8 bases, with 11 bases spanning the gap. CDR3 sequence reads: CASSRAGTTQYF. DNA for the CDR3: TGTGCCAGCAGTCGGGCGGGAACTACGCAGTATTTT.

A remark on this clonotype: This is likely an artifact of a read error, given a far larger clone one base away. No conserved phenylalanine or tryptophan is present at the end of the CDR3, so a read error is the likely explanation. This chain joins TRBV12-3 or TRBV12-4 and TRBJ2-5, with D possibly TRBD1 on 5 matching bases. The better agreement between TRBJ2-7 and the DNA end casts doubt on the J call. The CDR3 consists of 13 residues. The CDR3, as DNA: TGTGCCAGCAGTTTAGGGGGCGGATACGAGCAGTACTCC. This codes for CASSLGGGYEQYS.

This chain connects TRBV27 to TRBJ2-2; D unresolved. The CDR3 has 17 residues. The V end lost 7 bases, the J end lost 0 bases, and 18 bases lay between the germline ends. The germline V gene has CDR1 MNHEY and CDR2 SMNVEV (reference sequence). The CDR3 sequence: CASKYLVVGTNTGELFF. The DNA for the CDR3 is TGTGCCAGCAAATATCTCGTCGTTGGGACGAACACCGGGGAGCTGTTTTTT.

This clonotype was detected a few times. The rearrangement joins TRBV5-1 to TRBJ2-1; TRBD2 aligns across 7 bases. The CDR3 covers 15 residues. In germline, CDR1 is SGHRS, CDR2 YFSETQ. The trim removed 1 base at V and 4 bases at J, leaving 5 bases unmatched. This CDR3 reads CASSLLGLTYNEQFF. The CDR3 DNA sequence: TGCGCCAGCAGCTTGCTGGGACTAACTTACAATGAGCAGTTCTTC.

This clonotype occurred a few times. The chain couples TRBV4-1 to TRBJ2-3, with D unresolved. The germline V and J ends were trimmed by 1 base and 6 bases, with 5 bases remaining between them. CDR1 and CDR2 from the germline V gene are MGHRA and YSYEKL. The CDR3 runs to 12 residues. The CDR3 DNA is TGCGCCAGCAGCCAAGCGAGGGATACGCAGTATTTT. Its protein product is CASSQARDTQYF.

The chain joins TRBV28 to TRBJ1-2, with no clear D. Germline CDR1 reads MDHEN; CDR2 reads SYDVKM. Between the trimmed V and J ends, which lost 7 bases and 4 bases, there was a span of 19 bases. CDR3 length equals 15 residues. The CDR3 DNA reads TGTGCCAGCACCTCCCGGAGGACCCTTTCCTATGGCTACACCTTC. Its protein is CASTSRRTLSYGYTF.

This chain links TRBV29-1 with TRBJ1-4; D call uncertain. The V gene's germline CDR1 is SQVTM and CDR2 ANQGSEA. V lost 6 bases to trimming and J lost 3 bases, with 5 bases between them. The CDR3 has 11 residues. CDR3 nucleotide sequence: TGCAGCGTACGGTCTAATGAAAAACTGTTTTTT. Translation gives CSVRSNEKLFF.

About this clonotype itself: Sequence at one end of the junction differs from germline and may be a read error. The chain has TRBV18 and TRBJ2-7, with 7 bases matching TRBD2. Germline CDR1 is KGHSH and CDR2 is LQKENI. This CDR3 is 16 amino acids long. CDR3 DNA sequence: TGTGCCGGCTCACCACTCGCGGGAGTACCGACCTACGAGCAGTACTTC. Amino acid sequence: CAGSPLAGVPTYEQYF.

This clonotype was found many times. V usage is TRBV12-3 or TRBV12-4 and J usage is TRBJ1-2, with D tentatively TRBD1 (5 bases). V dropped 2 bases and J dropped 4 bases, with 5 bases sitting between them. The CDR3 runs 12 residues. CDR3 nucleotide sequence: TGTGCCAGCAGTTTAAGGGGCTATGGCTACACCTTC. Its protein is CASSLRGYGYTF.

Concerning this clonotype itself: At one end the junction does not follow the germline gene, possibly because of a read error. This chain links TRBV20-1 with TRBJ1-5, with TRBD1 matching 8 bases. Germline CDR1 reads DFQATT; CDR2 reads SNEGSKA (reference sequence). The CDR3 covers 16 residues. Here the CDR3 reads CSARVGVQGGNQPQHF. DNA of the CDR3: TGCAGTGCCAGAGTGGGGGTACAGGGGGGCAATCAGCCCCAGCATTTT.

The chain is built from TRBV7-6 and TRBJ1-4; D is ambiguous. CDR1 and CDR2 from the germline V gene are SGHVS and FNYEAQ. CDR3 size: 12 residues. V was clipped by 6 bases and J by 4 bases, with 6 bases between them. This chain's CDR3 is CASRGVNEKLFF. CDR3 nucleotide sequence: TGTGCCAGCAGGGGAGTTAATGAAAAACTGTTTTTT.

This sequence joins TRBV15 and TRBJ1-2, with TRBD1 matching 9 bases. The CDR3 has 15 amino acids. The J segment lost 3 bases and the V segment lost 1 base, leaving 3 bases of the junction unmatched. CDR1 is LNHNV, CDR2 YYDKDF, per germline (reference sequence). The CDR3 coding sequence is TGTGCCACCAGCAGAGGGGACAGGGCAGACTATGGCTACACCTTC. Translation gives CATSRGDRADYGYTF.

V usage is TRBV4-1 and J usage is TRBJ1-6; the match to TRBD1 covers 9 bases. The CDR3 spans 15 residues. The germline V gene has CDR1 MGHRA and CDR2 YSYEKL. Trimming took 0 bases from V and 11 from J; bases not matched to a gene: 5. CDR3 loop: CASSQEGQGLPPLHF. The DNA for the CDR3 is TGCGCCAGCAGCCAAGAGGGACAGGGATTGCCACCCCTCCACTTT.

There are a few counts of this clonotype. The chain recombines TRBV5-1 with TRBJ2-7; 7 bases line up with TRBD2. The V gene's germline CDR1 is SGHRS and CDR2 YFSETQ. The ends lost 4 bases at V and 2 bases at J; junction bases unmatched: 9. The CDR3 totals 15 residues. Here the CDR3 reads CASSLLADGTYEQYF. In nucleotides, the CDR3 is TGCGCCAGCAGCCTTCTAGCGGACGGTACCTACGAGCAGTACTTC.

The chain couples TRBV7-9 to TRBJ1-2, with TRBD1 matching 7 bases. The CDR3 is made up of 15 amino acids. The germline V gene encodes CDR1 SEHNR and CDR2 FQNEAQ (reference sequence). Trimming at V came to 10 bases and at J to 3 bases, leaving 14 bases not matched to a gene. Written as DNA, the CDR3 is TGTGCCACCTCCTCGGGAGGGGGCCAATACTATGGCTACACCTTC. It is translated as CATSSGGGQYYGYTF.

V and J are TRBV20-1 and TRBJ2-3; 11 nucleotides agree with TRBD2. V lost 2 bases, J lost 4 bases, and 5 bases stayed unmatched. Germline V lookup: CDR1 DFQATT, CDR2 SNEGSKA (reference sequence). The CDR3 is 15 residues long. The CDR3 is CSARTSGRRSDTQYF. The CDR3, as DNA: TGCAGTGCTAGAACTAGCGGGAGACGGTCAGATACGCAGTATTTT.

V usage is TRBV7-2 and J usage is TRBJ2-7; 8 bases line up with TRBD2. The V gene end was trimmed by 2 bases and the J gene end by 10 bases; junction bases not matched to a gene: 10. CDR3 size: 14 residues. CDR1 SGHTA and CDR2 FQGNSA come from the germline V gene. This chain's CDR3 is CASSLNGREGDQYF. The CDR3 nucleotides are TGTGCCAGCAGCTTAAATGGACGGGAGGGGGATCAGTACTTC.